This is a list of T cell receptor beta chains from one sample in a study of shared clonotypes between healthy human individuals. Only in-frame clones appear in the TCRdb table, and some are missing; sequencing was by immunoSEQ multiplex PCR. This table has under 2,500,000 clones, nearly 97% appearing once. The sequenced sample was naive CD4+ T cells sorted from blood. The receptors originated from a man in his late teens or twenties in good health. CDR3s include the opening cysteine and the closing phenylalanine or tryptophan. A D gene is named only where the DNA matches it firmly. Some rows mark clone size as missing; the rest say once, few, many or name a class of expanded clone.

>TRBV6-4|TRBD2|NA|TRBJ2-1
CASSDSASGVPSSYNEQFF
TGTGCCAGCAGTGACTCGGCTAGCGGGGTGCCGAGCTCCTACAATGAGCAGTTCTTC
>TRBV11-2|NA|NA|TRBJ1-6
CASSLALTGSYNSPLHF
TGTGCCAGCAGCTTAGCCCTCACAGGCTCCTATAATTCACCCCTCCACTTT
>TRBV5-1|NA|NA|TRBJ1-2
CASSFGGTDGYTF
TGCGCCAGCAGCTTCGGAGGAACCGATGGCTACACCTTC
>TRBV18|NA|NA|TRBJ2-1
CASSLGGPYNEQFF
TGTGCCAGCTCACTTGGGGGACCCTACAATGAGCAGTTCTTC
>TRBV29-1|NA|NA|TRBJ1-1
CSVEQGGRSEAFF
TGCAGCGTTGAACAAGGGGGGAGGAGTGAAGCTTTCTTT
>TRBV4-1|NA|NA|TRBJ1-6
CASLETSSSYNSPLHF
TGCGCCAGCCTGGAGACCTCGAGCTCCTATAATTCACCCCTCCACTTT
>TRBV9|TRBD2|NA|TRBJ2-1
CASTIGGELHNEQFF
TGTGCCAGCACCATCGGGGGGGAATTGCACAATGAGCAGTTCTTC
>TRBV9|TRBD1|NA|TRBJ1-2
CASSVAGQGNYGYTF
TGTGCCAGCAGCGTGGCCGGACAGGGAAACTATGGCTACACCTTC
>TRBV18|NA|NA|TRBJ2-7
CASSPAEPYEQYF
TGTGCCAGCTCCCCGGCCGAACCCTACGAGCAGTACTTC
>TRBV19|NA|NA|TRBJ2-3
CASSQGRTDTQYF
TGTGCCAGTAGTCAGGGCCGCACAGATACGCAGTATTTT
>TRBV7-7|NA|NA|TRBJ2-5
CASSLDGSSQETQYF
TGTGCTAGCAGCTTAGACGGCAGTTCACAAGAGACCCAGTACTTC
>TRBV2|NA|NA|TRBJ2-7
CASRVGAIRYEQYF
TGTGCCAGCAGAGTCGGAGCGATTAGATACGAGCAGTACTTC
>TRBV6-1|NA|NA|TRBJ1-4
CASITQTNEKLFF
TGTGCCAGCATTACACAAACTAATGAAAAACTGTTTTTT
>TRBV7-2|NA|NA|TRBJ1-2
CASSLRQAYGYTF
TGTGCCAGCAGCTTACGGCAAGCCTATGGCTACACCTTC
>TRBV19|NA|NA|TRBJ2-7
CASSRFRGGPYEQYF
TGTGCCAGTAGTAGATTCAGGGGTGGCCCGTACGAGCAGTACTTC
>TRBV9|NA|NA|TRBJ2-1
CASSVGASSYNEQFF
TGTGCCAGCAGCGTAGGGGCGAGCTCCTACAATGAGCAGTTCTTC
>TRBV18|NA|NA|TRBJ2-7
CASSPDWDPGEQYF
TGTGCCAGCTCACCAGATTGGGACCCGGGGGAGCAGTACTTC
>TRBV7-2|NA|NA|TRBJ2-7
CASSPDRTAAYEQYF
TGTGCCAGCAGCCCGGACAGAACCGCCGCCTACGAGCAGTACTTC
>TRBV27|NA|NA|TRBJ1-6
CASGVGGPNSPLHF
TGTGCCAGCGGGGTCGGGGGGCCAAATTCACCCCTCCACTTT
>TRBV29-1|NA|NA|TRBJ2-3
CSVAGSTDTQYF
TGCAGCGTTGCGGGCAGCACAGATACGCAGTATTTT
>TRBV2|NA|NA|TRBJ2-7
CASSELPGAYYEQYF
TGTGCCAGCAGTGAGTTACCGGGGGCCTACTACGAGCAGTACTTC
>TRBV12-5|NA|NA|TRBJ2-2
CASAKLDTGELFF
TGTGCTAGTGCCAAGCTTGACACCGGGGAGCTGTTTTTT
>TRBV5-6|NA|NA|TRBJ2-5
CASSLALAGETQYF
TGTGCCAGCAGCTTGGCATTGGCGGGAGAGACCCAGTACTTC
>TRBV5-1|NA|NA|TRBJ2-2
CASRWAGANTGELFF
TGCGCCAGCAGGTGGGCGGGCGCGAACACCGGGGAGCTGTTTTTT
>TRBV10-3|NA|NA|TRBJ2-1
CAIAMTYNEQFF
TGTGCCATCGCTATGACCTACAATGAGCAGTTCTTC
>TRBV9|TRBD2|NA|TRBJ2-5
CASSVGGLGGETQYF
TGTGCCAGCAGCGTAGGGGGACTAGGAGGAGAGACCCAGTACTTC
>TRBV30|TRBD1|NA|TRBJ1-2
CAWSGGDRVGYTF
TGTGCCTGGAGTGGCGGGGACAGGGTTGGCTACACCTTC
>TRBV5-1|TRBD2|NA|TRBJ2-5
CASSLWAVAGQETQYF
TGCGCCAGCAGCTTATGGGCAGTAGCGGGGCAAGAGACCCAGTACTTC
>TRBV6-5|TRBD1|NA|TRBJ1-1
CASSRQTGAQAFF
TGTGCCAGCAGCAGACAGACAGGGGCGCAAGCTTTCTTT
>TRBV2|NA|NA|TRBJ1-6
CASSPAGGQFNSPLHF
TGTGCCAGCAGCCCCGCCGGAGGACAGTTCAATTCACCCCTCCACTTT
>TRBV18|NA|NA|TRBJ1-1
CASSPLLNTEAFF
TGTGCCAGCTCACCACTACTGAACACTGAAGCTTTCTTT
>TRBV28|TRBD1|NA|TRBJ1-6
CASSPTQGALHF
TGTGCCAGCAGCCCAACCCAGGGGGCCCTCCACTTT
>TRBV28|NA|NA|TRBJ1-4
CASRDSGRGGKLFF
TGTGCCAGCAGGGATTCAGGGAGAGGGGGAAAACTGTTTTTT
>TRBV7-7|NA|NA|TRBJ2-5
CASSLSQLQETQYF
TGTGCTAGCAGCTTAAGCCAGCTCCAAGAGACCCAGTACTTC
>TRBV6-6|NA|NA|TRBJ2-3
CASSGLSTDTQYF
TGTGCCAGCAGCGGACTCAGCACAGATACGCAGTATTTT
>TRBV18|TRBD1|NA|TRBJ1-1
CASSPTGSMNTEAFF
TGTGCCAGCTCACCGACAGGGTCCATGAACACTGAAGCTTTCTTT
>TRBV30|NA|NA|TRBJ1-4
CAWSARALNEKLFF
TGTGCCTGGAGCGCGAGGGCCCTGAATGAAAAACTGTTTTTT
>TRBV5-1|NA|NA|TRBJ2-7
CASSLVPNYEQYF
TGCGCCAGCAGCTTGGTTCCGAACTACGAGCAGTACTTC
>TRBV25-1|NA|NA|TRBJ1-3
CASSQGYGNTIYF
TGTGCCAGCAGTCAGGGATATGGAAACACCATATATTTT
>TRBV7-9|TRBD2|NA|TRBJ2-1
CASSFPGLESHEQFF
TGTGCCAGCAGCTTTCCGGGACTAGAGTCCCATGAGCAGTTCTTC
>TRBV30|NA|NA|TRBJ2-7
CAWSLVPGEQYF
TGTGCCTGGAGTCTCGTCCCTGGCGAGCAGTACTTC
>TRBV6-1|NA|NA|TRBJ2-7
CASSRTGYEQYF
TGTGCCAGCAGCCGCACAGGGTACGAGCAGTACTTC
>TRBV7-2|TRBD2|NA|TRBJ2-7
CASSRGGASYEQYF
TGTGCCAGCAGCCGGGGGGGCGCCTCCTACGAGCAGTACTTC
>TRBV7-2|TRBD2|NA|TRBJ2-3
CASSLPSGDTQYF
TGTGCCAGCAGCTTACCTAGCGGGGATACGCAGTATTTT
>TRBV5-1|NA|NA|TRBJ1-6
CASSSSGAGSSPLHF
TGCGCCAGCAGCTCCTCTGGGGCCGGGAGTTCACCCCTCCACTTT
>TRBV5-6|TRBD1|NA|TRBJ2-7
CASSYGDRVVSDEQYF
TGTGCCAGCAGCTATGGGGACAGGGTAGTTTCCGACGAGCAGTACTTC
>TRBV30|NA|NA|TRBJ2-7
CAWSVRSGKFDEQYF
TGTGCCTGGAGTGTTCGGTCAGGGAAATTTGACGAGCAGTACTTC
>TRBV7-2|NA|once|TRBJ2-7
CASSLVGEYQYF
TGTGCCAGCAGCTTAGTGGGGGAGTATCAGTACTTC
>TRBV10-3|TRBD1|NA|TRBJ2-6
CAILGQGASGANVLTF
TGTGCCATTTTGGGGCAGGGGGCATCTGGGGCCAACGTCCTGACTTTC
>TRBV19|NA|NA|TRBJ2-5
CASSMRQVVGETQYF
TGTGCCAGTAGTATGCGGCAGGTCGTTGGAGAGACCCAGTACTTC
>TRBV18|NA|once|TRBJ1-2
CASSRGQLNYGYTF
TGTGCCAGCTCTCGAGGACAGCTCAACTATGGCTACACCTTC
>TRBV7-2|NA|NA|TRBJ1-6
CASSPRFEANVGAPLHF
TGTGCCAGCAGCCCTCGCTTTGAAGCTAACGTGGGGGCACCCCTCCACTTT
>TRBV7-9|NA|NA|TRBJ2-7
CASSLAGTYEQYF
TGTGCCAGCAGCTTAGCGGGCACCTACGAGCAGTACTTC
>TRBV6-1|NA|NA|TRBJ2-2
CASREGGTGELFF
TGTGCCAGCAGAGAGGGTGGCACCGGGGAGCTGTTTTTT